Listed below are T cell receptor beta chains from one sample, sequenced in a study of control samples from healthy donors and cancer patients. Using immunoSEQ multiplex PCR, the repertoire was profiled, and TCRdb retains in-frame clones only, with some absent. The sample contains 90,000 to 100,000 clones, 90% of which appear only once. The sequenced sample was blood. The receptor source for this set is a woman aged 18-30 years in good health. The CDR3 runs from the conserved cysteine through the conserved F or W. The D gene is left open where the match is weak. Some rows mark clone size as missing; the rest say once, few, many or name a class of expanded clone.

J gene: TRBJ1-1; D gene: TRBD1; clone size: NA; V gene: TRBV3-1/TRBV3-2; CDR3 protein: CASSPRQGLNTEAFF; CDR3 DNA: TGTGCCAGCAGCCCACGACAGGGACTGAACACTGAAGCTTTCTTT
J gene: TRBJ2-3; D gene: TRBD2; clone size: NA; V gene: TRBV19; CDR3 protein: CASSMKMTAGGPTSTDTQYF; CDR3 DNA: TGTGCCAGTAGTATGAAGATGACGGCGGGGGGACCTACTAGCACAGATACGCAGTATTTT
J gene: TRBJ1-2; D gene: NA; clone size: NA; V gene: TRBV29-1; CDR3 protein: CSVDAVRINYGYTF; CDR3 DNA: TGCAGCGTTGACGCGGTCAGGATTAACTATGGCTACACCTTC
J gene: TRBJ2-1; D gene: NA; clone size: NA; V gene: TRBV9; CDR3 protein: CASSGPRDSGREEQFF; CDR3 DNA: TGTGCCAGCAGCGGCCCCCGGGACTCGGGAAGGGAGGAGCAGTTCTTC
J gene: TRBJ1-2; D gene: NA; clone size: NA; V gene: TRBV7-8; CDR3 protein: CASSLIVLPGSSRNYGYTF; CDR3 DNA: TGTGCCAGCAGCTTAATTGTTCTGCCAGGGAGTTCACGAAACTATGGCTACACCTTC
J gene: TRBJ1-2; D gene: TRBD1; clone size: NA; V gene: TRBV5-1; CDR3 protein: CASKTGTGSSFRYGYTF; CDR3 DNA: TGCGCCAGTAAAACCGGGACAGGGTCTTCCTTTAGGTATGGCTACACCTTC
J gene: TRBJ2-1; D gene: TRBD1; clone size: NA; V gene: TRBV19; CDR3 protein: CASSNDREIYNEQFF; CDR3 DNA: TGTGCCAGTAGTAACGACAGGGAAATCTACAATGAGCAGTTCTTC
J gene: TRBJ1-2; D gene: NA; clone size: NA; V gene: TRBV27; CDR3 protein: CASRKEAGPYGYTF; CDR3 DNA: TGTGCCAGCAGAAAAGAGGCAGGGCCCTATGGCTACACCTTC
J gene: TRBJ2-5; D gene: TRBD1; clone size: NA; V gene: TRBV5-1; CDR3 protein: CASSYAGTGEETQYF; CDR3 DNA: TGCGCCAGCAGCTATGCCGGGACAGGGGAGGAGACCCAGTACTTC
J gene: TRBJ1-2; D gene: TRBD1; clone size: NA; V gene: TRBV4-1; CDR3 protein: CASGDRGGGYTF; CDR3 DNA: TGCGCCAGCGGGGACAGGGGGGGTGGCTACACCTTC
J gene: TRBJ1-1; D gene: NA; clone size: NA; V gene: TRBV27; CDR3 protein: CASRGGTVTEAFF; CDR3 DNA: TGTGCCAGCCGTGGGGGGACCGTCACTGAAGCTTTCTTT
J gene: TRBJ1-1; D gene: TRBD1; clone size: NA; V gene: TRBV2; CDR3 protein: CASRNGQGVQTEAFF; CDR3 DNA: TGTGCCAGCAGGAACGGACAGGGCGTCCAAACTGAAGCTTTCTTT
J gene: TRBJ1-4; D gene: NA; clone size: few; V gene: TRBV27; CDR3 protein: CASSLGGFREKLFF; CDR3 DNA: TGTGCCAGCAGTTTAGGGGGATTCAGGGAAAAACTGTTTTTT
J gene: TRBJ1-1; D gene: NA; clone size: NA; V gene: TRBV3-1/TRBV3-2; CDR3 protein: CASRGSGGETEAFF; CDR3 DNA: TGTGCCAGCAGGGGGTCTGGGGGTGAAACTGAAGCTTTCTTT
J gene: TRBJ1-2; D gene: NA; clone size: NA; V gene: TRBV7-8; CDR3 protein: CASSPSASVTSYGYTF; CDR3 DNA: TGTGCCAGCAGCCCAAGCGCAAGTGTGACATCGTATGGCTACACCTTC
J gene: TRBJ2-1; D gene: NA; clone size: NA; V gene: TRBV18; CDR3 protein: CAVVAANEQFF; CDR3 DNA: TGTGCAGTGGTAGCGGCTAATGAGCAGTTCTTC
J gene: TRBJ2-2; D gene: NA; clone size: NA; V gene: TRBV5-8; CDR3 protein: CASSSLGLDANTGELFF; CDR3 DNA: TGTGCCAGCAGCTCCTTGGGTTTAGACGCGAACACCGGGGAGCTGTTTTTT
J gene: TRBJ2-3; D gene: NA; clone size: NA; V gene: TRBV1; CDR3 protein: CTSSQGTGDTQYF; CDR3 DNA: TGCACCAGCAGCCAAGGGACGGGGGATACGCAGTATTTT
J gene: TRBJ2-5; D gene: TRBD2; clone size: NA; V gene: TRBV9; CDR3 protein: CASSVTSGGLGTQYF; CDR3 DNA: TGTGCCAGCAGCGTAACCAGCGGGGGGCTTGGGACCCAGTACTTC
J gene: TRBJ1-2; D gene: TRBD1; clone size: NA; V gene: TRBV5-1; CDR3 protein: CASSLGQGTYGYTF; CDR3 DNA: TGCGCCAGCAGCTTAGGACAGGGAACCTATGGCTACACCTTC
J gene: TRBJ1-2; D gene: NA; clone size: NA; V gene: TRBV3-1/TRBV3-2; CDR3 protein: CASSSLNYGYTF; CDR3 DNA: TGTGCCAGCAGCTCTCTAAACTATGGCTACACCTTC
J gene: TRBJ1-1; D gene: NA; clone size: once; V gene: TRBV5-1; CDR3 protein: CASSLGYTEAFF; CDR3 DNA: TGCGCCAGCAGTTTGGGGTACACTGAAGCTTTCTTT
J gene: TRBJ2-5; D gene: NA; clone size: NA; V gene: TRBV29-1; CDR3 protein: CSVEAASETQYF; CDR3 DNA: TGCAGCGTTGAAGCAGCCTCAGAGACCCAGTACTTC
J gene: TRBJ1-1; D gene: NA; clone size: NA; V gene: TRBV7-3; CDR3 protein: CASSRQGLGKAFF; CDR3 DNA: TGTGCCAGCTCCCGGCAGGGCCTGGGTAAAGCTTTCTTT
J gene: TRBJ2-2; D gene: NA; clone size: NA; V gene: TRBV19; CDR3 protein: CASSTDPNTGELFF; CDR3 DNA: TGTGCCAGTAGTACAGACCCAAACACCGGGGAGCTGTTTTTT
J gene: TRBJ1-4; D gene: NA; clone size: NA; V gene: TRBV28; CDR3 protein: CASSFGQGGWDEKLFF; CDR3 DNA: TGTGCCAGCAGTTTTGGTCAGGGAGGTTGGGATGAAAAACTGTTTTTT
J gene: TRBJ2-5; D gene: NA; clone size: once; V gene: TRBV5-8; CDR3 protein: CASRTAGSIGETQYF; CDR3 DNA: TGTGCCAGCAGGACCGCCGGTTCGATAGGAGAGACCCAGTACTTC
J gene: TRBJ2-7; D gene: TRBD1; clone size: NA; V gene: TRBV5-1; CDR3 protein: CASSLETRDRHFYEQYF; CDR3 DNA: TGCGCCAGCAGCTTGGAAACTCGGGACAGGCATTTCTACGAGCAGTACTTC
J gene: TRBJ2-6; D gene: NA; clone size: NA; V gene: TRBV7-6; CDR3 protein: CASSLGDARNSGANVLTF; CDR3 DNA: TGTGCCAGCAGCTTAGGGGACGCCAGAAACTCTGGGGCCAACGTCCTGACTTTC
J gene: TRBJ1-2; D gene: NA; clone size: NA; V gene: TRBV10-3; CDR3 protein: CAISHGPNYGYTF; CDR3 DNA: TGTGCCATCAGTCACGGGCCTAACTATGGCTACACCTTC
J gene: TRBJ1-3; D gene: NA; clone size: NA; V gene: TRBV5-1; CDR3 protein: CASSLGGENTIYF; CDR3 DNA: TGCGCCAGCAGCTTGGGAGGGGAGAACACCATATATTTT
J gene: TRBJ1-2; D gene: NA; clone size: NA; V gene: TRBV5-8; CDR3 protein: CASRPRVEYHGYTF; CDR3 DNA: TGTGCCAGCAGACCCAGGGTAGAGTACCATGGCTACACCTTC
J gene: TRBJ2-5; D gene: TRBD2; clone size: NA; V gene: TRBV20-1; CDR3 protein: CSASVLAGGREETQYF; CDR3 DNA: TGCAGTGCTAGTGTACTAGCGGGGGGGAGAGAGGAGACCCAGTACTTC
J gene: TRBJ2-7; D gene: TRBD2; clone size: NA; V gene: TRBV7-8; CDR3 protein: CASSLWQAGPSGQYF; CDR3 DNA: TGTGCCAGCAGCTTATGGCAAGCGGGACCTTCGGGGCAGTACTTC
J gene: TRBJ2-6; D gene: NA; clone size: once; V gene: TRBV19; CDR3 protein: CASTSLSGANVLTF; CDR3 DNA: TGTGCCAGTACCTCACTCTCTGGGGCCAACGTCCTGACTTTC
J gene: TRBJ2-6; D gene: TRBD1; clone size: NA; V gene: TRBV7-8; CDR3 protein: CASSPFDRGSYGANVLTF; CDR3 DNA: TGTGCCAGCAGCCCGTTCGACAGGGGTAGTTATGGGGCCAACGTCCTGACTTTC
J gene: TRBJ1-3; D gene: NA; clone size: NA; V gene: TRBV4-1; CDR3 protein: CASSQVGSPRNFGNTIYF; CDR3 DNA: TGCGCCAGCAGCCAAGTAGGTTCCCCCCGGAATTTCGGAAACACCATATATTTT
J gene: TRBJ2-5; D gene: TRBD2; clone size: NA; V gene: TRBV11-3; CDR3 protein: CASSSTGGRETQYF; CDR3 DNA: TGTGCCAGCAGCTCCACGGGGGGACGGGAGACCCAGTACTTC
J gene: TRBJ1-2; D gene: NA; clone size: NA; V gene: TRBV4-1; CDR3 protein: CASSQDQGFSYGYTF; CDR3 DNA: TGCGCCAGCAGCCAAGATCAGGGATTCTCCTATGGCTACACCTTC
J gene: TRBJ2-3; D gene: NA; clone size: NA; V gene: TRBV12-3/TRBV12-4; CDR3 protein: CASGTVEDTQYF; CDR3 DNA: TGTGCCAGCGGAACGGTGGAAGATACGCAGTATTTT
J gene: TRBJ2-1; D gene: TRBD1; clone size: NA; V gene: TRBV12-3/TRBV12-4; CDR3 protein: CASRRQGGNEQFF; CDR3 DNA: TGTGCCAGCAGGAGACAGGGGGGGAATGAGCAGTTCTTC
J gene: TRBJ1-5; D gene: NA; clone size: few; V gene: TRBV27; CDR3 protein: CASSLAGSPSNQPQHF; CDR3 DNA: TGTGCCAGCAGTTTGGCAGGTTCCCCTAGCAATCAGCCCCAGCATTTT
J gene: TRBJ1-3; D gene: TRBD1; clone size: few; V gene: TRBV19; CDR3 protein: CASSAAGTAGNTIYF; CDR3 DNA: TGTGCCAGTAGTGCCGCCGGGACAGCTGGAAACACCATATATTTT
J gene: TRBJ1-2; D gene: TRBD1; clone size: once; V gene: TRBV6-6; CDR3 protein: CASSKSGTGYGYTF; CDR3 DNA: TGTGCCAGCAGTAAATCCGGGACAGGGTATGGCTACACCTTC
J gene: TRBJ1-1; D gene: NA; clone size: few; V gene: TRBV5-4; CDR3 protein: CASGGWNEAFF; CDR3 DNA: TGTGCCAGCGGGGGTTGGAATGAAGCTTTCTTT
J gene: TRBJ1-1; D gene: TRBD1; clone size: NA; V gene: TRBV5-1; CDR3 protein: CASSLSQGAETEAFF; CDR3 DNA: TGCGCCAGCAGCCTGTCACAGGGGGCGGAAACTGAAGCTTTCTTT
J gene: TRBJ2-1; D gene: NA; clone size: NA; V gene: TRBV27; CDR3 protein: CASSPGSHFEQFF; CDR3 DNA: TGTGCCAGCAGTCCCGGGTCTCATTTCGAGCAGTTCTTC
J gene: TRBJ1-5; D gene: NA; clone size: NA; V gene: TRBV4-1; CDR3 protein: CASSQLQINQPQHF; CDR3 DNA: TGCGCCAGCAGCCAGCTGCAGATTAATCAGCCCCAGCATTTT
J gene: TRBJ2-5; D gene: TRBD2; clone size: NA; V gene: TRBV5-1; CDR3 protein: CASSSGLAGGLQETQYF; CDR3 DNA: TGCGCCAGCAGCTCGGGACTAGCGGGGGGGCTCCAAGAGACCCAGTACTTC
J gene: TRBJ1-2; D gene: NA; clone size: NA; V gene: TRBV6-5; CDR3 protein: CASSLQGIDYGYTF; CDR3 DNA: TGTGCCAGCAGTTTACAAGGCATCGACTATGGCTACACCTTC
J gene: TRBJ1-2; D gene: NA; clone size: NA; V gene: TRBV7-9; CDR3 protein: CASSLARQASNYGYTF; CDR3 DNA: TGTGCCAGCAGCTTAGCCCGACAGGCCTCTAACTATGGCTACACCTTC
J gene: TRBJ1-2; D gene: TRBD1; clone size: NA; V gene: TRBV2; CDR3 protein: CASSSTGGTITGYTF; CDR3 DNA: TGTGCCAGCAGTTCCACAGGGGGTACTATAACTGGCTACACCTTC
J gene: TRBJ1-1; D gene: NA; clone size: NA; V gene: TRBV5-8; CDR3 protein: CASSFGRNTEAFF; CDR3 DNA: TGTGCCAGCAGCTTCGGTCGGAACACTGAAGCTTTCTTT
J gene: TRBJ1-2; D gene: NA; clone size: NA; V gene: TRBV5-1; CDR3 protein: CASSLGTDLFGYTF; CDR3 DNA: TGCGCCAGCAGCTTGGGCACAGACCTCTTTGGCTACACCTTC
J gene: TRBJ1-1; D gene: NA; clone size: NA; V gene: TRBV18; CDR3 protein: CASSPIKGQGTEAFF; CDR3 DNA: TGTGCCAGCTCACCAATTAAGGGTCAGGGCACTGAAGCTTTCTTT
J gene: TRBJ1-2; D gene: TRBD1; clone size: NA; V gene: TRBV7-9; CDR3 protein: CASSQRGQQGADGYTF; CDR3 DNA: TGTGCCAGCAGCCAACGCGGACAACAGGGGGCGGATGGCTACACCTTC
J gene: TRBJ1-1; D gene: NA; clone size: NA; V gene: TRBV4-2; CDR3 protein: CASSSRRGFTEAFF; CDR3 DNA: TGTGCCAGCAGCTCACGAAGGGGATTCACTGAAGCTTTCTTT
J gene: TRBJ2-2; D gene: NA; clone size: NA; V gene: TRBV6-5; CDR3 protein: CAATRGTGELFF; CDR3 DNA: TGTGCCGCCACGAGGGGAACCGGGGAGCTGTTTTTT
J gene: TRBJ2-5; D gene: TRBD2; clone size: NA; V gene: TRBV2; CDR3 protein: CASSEDLAVETQYF; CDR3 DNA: TGTGCCAGCAGTGAAGACCTAGCGGTGGAGACCCAGTACTTC